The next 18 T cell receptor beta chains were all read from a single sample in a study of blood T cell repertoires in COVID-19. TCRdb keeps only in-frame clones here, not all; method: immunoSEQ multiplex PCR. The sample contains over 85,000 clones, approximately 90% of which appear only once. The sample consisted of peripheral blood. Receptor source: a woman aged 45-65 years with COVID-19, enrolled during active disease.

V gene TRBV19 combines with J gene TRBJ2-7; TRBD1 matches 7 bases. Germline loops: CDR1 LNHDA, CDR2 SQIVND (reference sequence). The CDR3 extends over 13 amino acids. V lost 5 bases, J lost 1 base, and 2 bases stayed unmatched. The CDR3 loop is CASSEGQSYEQYF. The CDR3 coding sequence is TGTGCCAGTAGTGAGGGACAGTCCTACGAGCAGTACTTC.

CDR3 bases: TGTGCCAGTAGCATTTCGGGACAGGTAAATAGCAATCAGCCCCAGCATTTT. It translates to CASSISGQVNSNQPQHF. The genes are TRBV19 and TRBJ1-5; 8 positions agree with TRBD1. CDR1 is LNHDA and CDR2 is SQIVND in the germline V gene (reference sequence). J gave up 0 bases and V 6 bases, and 10 bases lay outside the gene matches. The CDR3 loop spans 17 amino acids. Full variable domain (rest looked up from reference TRBV19 and TRBJ1-5): DGGITQSPKYLFRKEGQNVTLSCEQNLNHDAMYWYRQDPGQGLRLIYYSQIVNDFQKGDIAEGYSVSREKKESFPLTVTSAQKNPTAFYLCASSISGQVNSNQPQHFGDGTRLSIL.

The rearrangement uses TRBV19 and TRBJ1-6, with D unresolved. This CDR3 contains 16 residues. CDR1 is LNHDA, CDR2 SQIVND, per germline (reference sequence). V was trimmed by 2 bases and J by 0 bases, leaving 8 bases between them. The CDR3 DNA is TGTGCCAGTAGTATACGCGGGAGCTCCTATAATTCACCCCTCCACTTT. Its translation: CASSIRGSSYNSPLHF.

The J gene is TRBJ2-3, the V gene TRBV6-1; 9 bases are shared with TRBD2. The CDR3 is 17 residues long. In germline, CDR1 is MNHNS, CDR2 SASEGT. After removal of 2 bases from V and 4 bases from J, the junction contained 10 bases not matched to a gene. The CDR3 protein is CASSERGRGGRSDTQYF. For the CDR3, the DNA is TGTGCCAGCAGTGAAAGGGGGCGGGGGGGCCGATCAGATACGCAGTATTTT.

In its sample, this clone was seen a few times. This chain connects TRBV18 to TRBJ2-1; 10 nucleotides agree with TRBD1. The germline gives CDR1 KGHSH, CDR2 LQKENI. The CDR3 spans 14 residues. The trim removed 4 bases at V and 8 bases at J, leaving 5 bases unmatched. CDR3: CASSRGQGGDEQFF. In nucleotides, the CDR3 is TGTGCCAGCTCACGTGGACAGGGGGGCGATGAGCAGTTCTTC.

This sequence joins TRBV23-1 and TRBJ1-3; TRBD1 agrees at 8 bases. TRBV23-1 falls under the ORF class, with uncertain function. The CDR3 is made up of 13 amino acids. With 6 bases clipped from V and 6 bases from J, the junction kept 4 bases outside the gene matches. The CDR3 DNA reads TGCGCCAGCAGGGACAGGGTTATAAACACCATATATTTT. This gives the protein CASRDRVINTIYF.

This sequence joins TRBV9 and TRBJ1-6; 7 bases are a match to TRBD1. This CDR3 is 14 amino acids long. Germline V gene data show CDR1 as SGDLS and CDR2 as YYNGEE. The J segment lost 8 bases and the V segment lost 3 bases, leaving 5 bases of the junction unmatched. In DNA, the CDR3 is TGTGCCAGCAGCGCCCGGGACAGCTATTCACCCCTCCACTTT. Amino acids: CASSARDSYSPLHF.

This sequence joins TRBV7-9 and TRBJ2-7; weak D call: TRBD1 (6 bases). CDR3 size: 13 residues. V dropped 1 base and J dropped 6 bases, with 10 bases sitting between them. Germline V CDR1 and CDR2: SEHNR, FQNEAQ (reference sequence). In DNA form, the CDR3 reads TGTGCCAGCAGCTTAGGCAGGGGTGTCGAGCAGTACTTC. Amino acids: CASSLGRGVEQYF. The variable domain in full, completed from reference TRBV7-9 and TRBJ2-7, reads DTGVSQNPRHKITKRGQNVTFRCDPISEHNRLYWYRQTLGQGPEFLTYFQNEAQLEKSRLLSDRFSAERPKGSFSTLEIQRTEQGDSAMYLCASSLGRGVEQYFGPGTRLTVT.

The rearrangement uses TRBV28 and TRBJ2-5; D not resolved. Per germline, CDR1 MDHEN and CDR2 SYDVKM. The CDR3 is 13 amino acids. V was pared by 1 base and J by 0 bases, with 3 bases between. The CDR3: CASSLSYQETQYF. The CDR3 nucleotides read TGTGCCAGCAGTTTATCCTACCAAGAGACCCAGTACTTC.

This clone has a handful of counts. The CDR3 protein is CASSSWTSGDLYEQYF. CDR3 DNA: TGTGCCAGCAGCTCCTGGACTAGCGGGGATCTCTACGAGCAGTACTTC. The chain uses TRBV5-6 and TRBJ2-7; 12 bases match TRBD2. The junction had 7 bases not matched to a gene; V was cut back by 3 bases and J by 3 bases. Germline CDR1 is SGHDT and CDR2 is YYEEEE. CDR3 size: 16 residues. Supplemented by reference TRBV5-6 and TRBJ2-7, the full variable domain reads DAGVTQSPTHLIKTRGQQVTLRCSPKSGHDTVSWYQQALGQGPQFIFQYYEEEERQRGNFPDRFSGHQFPNYSSELNVNALLLGDSALYLCASSSWTSGDLYEQYFGPGTRLTVT.

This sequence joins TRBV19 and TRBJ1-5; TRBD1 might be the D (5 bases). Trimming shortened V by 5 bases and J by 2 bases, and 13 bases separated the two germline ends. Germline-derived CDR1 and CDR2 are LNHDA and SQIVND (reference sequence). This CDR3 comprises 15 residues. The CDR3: CASSDQGFGNQPQHF. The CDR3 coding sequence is TGTGCCAGTAGTGACCAGGGCTTTGGCAATCAGCCCCAGCATTTT.

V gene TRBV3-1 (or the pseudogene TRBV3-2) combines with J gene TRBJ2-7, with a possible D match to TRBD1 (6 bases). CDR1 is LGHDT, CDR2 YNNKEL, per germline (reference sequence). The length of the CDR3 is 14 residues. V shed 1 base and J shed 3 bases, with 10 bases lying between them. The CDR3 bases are TGTGCCAGCAGCCAAGCACAGGGATACTACGAGCAGTACTTC. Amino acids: CASSQAQGYYEQYF.

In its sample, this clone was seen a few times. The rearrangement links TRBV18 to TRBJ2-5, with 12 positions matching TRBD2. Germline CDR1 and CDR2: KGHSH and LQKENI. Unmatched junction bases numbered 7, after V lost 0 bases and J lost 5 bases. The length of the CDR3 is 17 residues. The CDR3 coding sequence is TGTGCCAGCTCACCACCCTCTAGCGGGGGGGCCGCGGAGACCCAGTACTTC. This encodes CASSPPSSGGAAETQYF. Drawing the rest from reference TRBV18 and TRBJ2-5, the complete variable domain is NAGVMQNPRHLVRRRGQEARLRCSPMKGHSHVYWYRQLPEEGLKFMVYLQKENIIDESGMPKERFSAEFPKEGPSILRIQQVVRGDSAAYFCASSPPSSGGAAETQYFGPGTRLLVL.

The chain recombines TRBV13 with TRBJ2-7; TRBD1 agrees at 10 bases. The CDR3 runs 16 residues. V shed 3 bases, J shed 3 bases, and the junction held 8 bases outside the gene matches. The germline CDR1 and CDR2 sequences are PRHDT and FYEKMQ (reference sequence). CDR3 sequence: CASSFHRDRGYYEQYF. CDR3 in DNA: TGTGCCAGCAGCTTCCACCGGGACAGGGGTTACTACGAGCAGTACTTC.

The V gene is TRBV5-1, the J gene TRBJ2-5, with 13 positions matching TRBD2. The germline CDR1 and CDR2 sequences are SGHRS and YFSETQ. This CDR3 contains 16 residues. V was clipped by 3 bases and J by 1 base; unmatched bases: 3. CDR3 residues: CASSSGLAGPQETQYF. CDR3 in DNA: TGCGCCAGCAGCTCGGGACTAGCGGGGCCCCAAGAGACCCAGTACTTC. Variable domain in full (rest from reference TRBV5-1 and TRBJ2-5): KAGVTQTPRYLIKTRGQQVTLSCSPISGHRSVSWYQQTPGQGLQFLFEYFSETQRNKGNFPGRFSGRQFSNSRSEMNVSTLELGDSALYLCASSSGLAGPQETQYFGPGTRLLVL.

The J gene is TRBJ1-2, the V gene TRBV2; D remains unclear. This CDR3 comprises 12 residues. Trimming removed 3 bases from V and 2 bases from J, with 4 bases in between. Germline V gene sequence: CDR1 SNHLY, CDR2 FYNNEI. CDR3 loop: CASSDQNYGYTF. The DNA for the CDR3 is TGTGCCAGCAGTGATCAGAACTATGGCTACACCTTC.

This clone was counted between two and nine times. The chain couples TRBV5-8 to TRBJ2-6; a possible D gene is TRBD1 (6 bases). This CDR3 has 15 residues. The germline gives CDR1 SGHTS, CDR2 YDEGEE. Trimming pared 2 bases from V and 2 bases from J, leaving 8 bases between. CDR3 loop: CASSLRGTGANVLTF. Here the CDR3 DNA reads TGTGCCAGCAGCTTAAGGGGGACTGGGGCCAACGTCCTGACTTTC.

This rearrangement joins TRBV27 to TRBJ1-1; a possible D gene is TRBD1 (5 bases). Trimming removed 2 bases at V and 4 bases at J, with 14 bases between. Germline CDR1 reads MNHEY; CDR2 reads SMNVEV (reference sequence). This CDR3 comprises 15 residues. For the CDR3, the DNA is TGTGCCAGCAGTTTACCCACCGGGAGGGGCACTGAAGCTTTCTTT. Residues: CASSLPTGRGTEAFF.